The 15 T cell receptor beta chains below were found in one sample sequenced in a study of blood T cell repertoires in COVID-19 (TCRdb year 2020). Library preparation employed the immunoSEQ multiplex PCR assay. Here the immuneACCESS table is served through TCRdb, limited to in-frame sequences with V and J called. Missing clones are a known gap in these copies; in checked studies unresolved V genes cover under half, and the rest lacks a known reason. The sample table contains around 25,000 clones; only one count was recorded for approximately 88% of them. The ten largest clones capture about 7.7% of the sample. The sequenced sample was peripheral blood. The receptors here all came from a woman aged 45-65 years with active COVID-19.

V is TRBV7-9 and J is TRBJ1-4, with D perhaps TRBD1 (5 bases). Germline CDR1 and CDR2: SEHNR and FQNEAQ (reference sequence). The length of the CDR3 is 14 residues. Trimming pared 1 base from V and 5 bases from J, leaving 8 bases between. CDR3 sequence: CASSLGGGNEKLFF. In DNA form, the CDR3 reads TGTGCCAGCAGCTTAGGCGGGGGAAATGAAAAACTGTTTTTT.

The chain recombines TRBV6-6 with TRBJ2-1, with a tentative D call TRBD1 (6 bases). The CDR3 is 13 residues long. V lost 2 bases to trimming and J lost 6 bases, with 8 bases between them. Germline V CDR1 and CDR2: MNHNY, SVGAGI (reference sequence). The CDR3 here is CASSYGQTNEQFF. The CDR3 bases are TGTGCCAGCAGTTACGGACAGACCAATGAGCAGTTCTTC.

The V gene is TRBV29-1, the J gene TRBJ1-2; no firm D call. CDR1 and CDR2 (germline): SQVTM, ANQGSEA. This CDR3 region has 12 residues. Trimming removed 3 bases from V and 0 bases from J, with 5 bases in between. In DNA form, the CDR3 reads TGCAGCGTTGAGTTCTCTAACTATGGCTACACCTTC. It translates to CSVEFSNYGYTF.

V and J are TRBV3-1 (or the pseudogene TRBV3-2) and TRBJ2-5; D may be TRBD1 (5 bases). V dropped 2 bases and J dropped 1 base, with 11 bases sitting between them. Germline CDR1 is LGHDT and CDR2 is YNNKEL (reference sequence). The CDR3 consists of 15 residues. In DNA, the CDR3 is TGTGCCAGCAGCCAACCGCAGGGCCCCCAAGAGACCCAGTACTTC. Translating gives CASSQPQGPQETQYF.

This chain uses TRBV30 with TRBJ1-1; D remains unclear. Deletions cut 8 bases from V and 0 bases from J, with 16 bases between. The CDR3 consists of 14 residues. CDR1 and CDR2 (germline): GTSNPN, SVGIG (reference sequence). CDR3 loop: CAASTGMVNTEAFF. As DNA, the CDR3 is TGTGCCGCCTCAACCGGGATGGTGAACACTGAAGCTTTCTTT.

The chain carries TRBV6-6 and TRBJ2-2; D uncertain. This CDR3 comprises 16 residues. The V and J ends lost 10 bases and 1 base respectively, with 19 bases between them. From germline, CDR1 is MNHNY and CDR2 SVGAGI (reference sequence). CDR3 nucleotide sequence: TGTGCCACTCATCCAAGTAGCTTCGGGAACACCGGGGAGCTGTTTTTT. Protein product: CATHPSSFGNTGELFF.

The chain carries TRBV5-6 and TRBJ1-2; 7 bases map to TRBD1. The CDR3 totals 14 residues. J was trimmed by 0 bases and V by 1 base; bases with no gene match: 0. Germline V gives CDR1 SGHDT, CDR2 YYEEEE. This chain's CDR3 is CASSLQGANYGYTF. The CDR3, as DNA: TGTGCCAGCAGCTTGCAGGGGGCTAACTATGGCTACACCTTC.

V gene TRBV24-1 combines with J gene TRBJ2-1; 10 positions agree with TRBD2. J gave up 5 bases and V 4 bases, and 7 bases lay outside the gene matches. This CDR3 has 16 residues. In germline, CDR1 is KGHDR, CDR2 SFDVKD. The CDR3 bases are TGTGCCACCAGTGACCCGCTAGCGGGAGTCGACAATGAGCAGTTCTTC. The encoded protein is CATSDPLAGVDNEQFF.

The gene calls are TRBV5-1 and TRBJ2-2; D is undetermined. The CDR3 is 15 amino acids. Trimming removed 6 bases at V and 0 bases at J, with 12 bases between. Germline lookup yields CDR1 SGHRS and CDR2 YFSETQ. The CDR3, as DNA: TGCGCCAGCACTCTAGACCCTGCGAACACCGGGGAGCTGTTTTTT. Translation: CASTLDPANTGELFF.

The rearrangement uses TRBV3-1 (or the pseudogene TRBV3-2) and TRBJ1-2; TRBD1 aligns across 9 bases. The CDR3 runs 15 residues. The germline gives CDR1 LGHDT, CDR2 YNNKEL (reference sequence). The V and J ends lost 3 bases and 3 bases, in that order; junction bases with no gene match: 5. The CDR3 sequence is CASSQGQGPHYGYTF. The CDR3 DNA is TGTGCCAGCAGCCAGGGACAGGGACCCCACTATGGCTACACCTTC.

The V call is TRBV5-1, the J call TRBJ2-7; 8 nucleotides match TRBD1. The CDR3 spans 14 residues. Germline values: CDR1 SGHRS, CDR2 YFSETQ. J gave up 2 bases and V 2 bases, and 3 bases lay outside the gene matches. The CDR3 loop reads CASSLQGGPYEQYF. CDR3 nucleotides: TGCGCCAGCAGCTTACAGGGGGGCCCCTACGAGCAGTACTTC.

The V and J genes are TRBV27 and TRBJ2-1, with D uncertain. Per the germline V gene, CDR1 is MNHEY and CDR2 is SMNVEV (reference sequence). The CDR3 covers 14 residues. V gave up 5 bases and J gave up 1 base, with 9 bases separating them. CDR3 sequence reads: CASSRSGSYNEQFF. The DNA of the CDR3 is TGTGCCAGCAGTCGATCCGGGTCCTACAATGAGCAGTTCTTC.

V usage is TRBV27 and J usage is TRBJ1-1; the D gene is possibly TRBD1 (6 bases). V gave up 5 bases and J gave up 2 bases, with 12 bases separating them. Germline V gene sequence: CDR1 MNHEY, CDR2 SMNVEV (reference sequence). The CDR3 runs to 14 residues. The CDR3, as DNA: TGTGCCAGCAGTCCACGGACAGACAACACTGAAGCTTTCTTT. Its protein product is CASSPRTDNTEAFF.

This chain uses TRBV5-1 with TRBJ1-5, with 8 bases aligning to TRBD1. The length of the CDR3 is 16 residues. V lost 0 bases and J lost 5; bases outside the gene matches: 7. Germline CDR1 reads SGHRS; CDR2 reads YFSETQ. CDR3 coding DNA: TGCGCCAGCAGCTTGGGTGGACAGGGAACGGATCAGCCCCAGCATTTT. Translating gives CASSLGGQGTDQPQHF.

The J gene is TRBJ1-2, the V gene TRBV29-1, with TRBD1 matching over 11 bases. Unmatched junction bases numbered 3, after V lost 7 bases and J lost 8 bases. CDR1 is SQVTM and CDR2 is ANQGSEA in the germline V gene. This CDR3 is built from 11 residues. CDR3 loop: CSGGTGGGYTF. The CDR3 DNA is TGCAGCGGAGGGACAGGGGGAGGCTACACCTTC.